This entry is about one T cell receptor beta chain. There are many counts of this clonotype. Its cognate antigen has yet to be identified. No qualities accompany the bases; no much larger clone lies one base away. This specimen comes from a study of T cells in Graves' hyperthyroidism and ophthalmopathy (dated by TCRdb to the late 2010s). The study in broad terms: Peripheral blood samples were taken at initial diagnosis, before any treatment was given. TCR V-J signatures able to tell the groups apart were searched for in a discovery cohort of 100 patients, of whom under 45 had Graves' ophthalmopathy and about 55 had stable Graves' hyperthyroidism. Prospective prediction of ophthalmopathy was tested in an independent validation cohort of approximately 19 hyperthyroidism patients and some 17 patients who later progressed to ophthalmopathy. The 75 to 100 discovery patients were randomly divided into training and test sets at a 7:3 ratio. Thyroid tissue and blood T-cell repertoires from six Graves' hyperthyroidism patients were also compared in the study. Once sampling was done, hyperthyroidism patients were given methimazole at a starting dose of 30 mg daily, whereas ophthalmopathy patients were given high-dose intravenous methylprednisolone. According to the paper, TCR Vbeta CDR3 sequencing was carried out on roughly 130 peripheral blood samples, which came from more than 40 ophthalmopathy, around 74 hyperthyroidism and approximately 17 progressor patients. Broader findings and caveats from the paper: In cross-validation, a model built on a 13 V-J signature told ophthalmopathy apart from stable hyperthyroidism with 85% to 90% sensitivity and approximately 84% specificity, and in testing the same model reached 80%/75%. In validation, progression to ophthalmopathy was predicted by the model with 65% to 71% sensitivity and approximately 78% specificity, a median of around 6.5 months before onset. Most expanded thyroid clonotypes (frequency above 0.001) were also detected in blood, suggesting blood repertoires may reflect thyroid immune responses. Sample size was not statistically predetermined, and investigators were not blinded to group allocation.

The germline V gene encodes CDR1 SGHRS and CDR2 YFSETQ. A distance of 10 bases separates the germline ends of V and J, which lose 4 bases and 0 bases respectively. Measured from the cysteine to the phenylalanine, the CDR3 is 14 residues long. The DNA shown is the 42-base CDR3, in frame from base 1. TCR beta CDR3 regions were amplified from RNA transcripts. A first-round RT-PCR of the TCR CDR3 used the HTBI primer set with the Qiagen OneStep RT-PCR kit. The libraries were constructed in a second round of multiplex PCR and then size-selected and purified. The libraries were sequenced on an Illumina HiSeq2000 using paired-end 100 bp reads. The source study handled its data this way. SOAPnuke was used to process the raw data, with reads discarded if the reads contained adapters or uncalled bases, had a mean Phred below 15, or lacked an exact constant-primer or identifier match. High-quality paired reads were merged using COPE v1.2.5, and each unique nucleotide sequence was defined as a clonotype. MiTCR v1.1 was used to align the clonotypes against IMGT TRBV, TRBD and TRBJ reference segments. Analysis was restricted to V-J combinations with a frequency above 0.0001, which covered roughly 99% of repertoires. A TCS score was defined as the ratio of F50 (clonal expansion) to E x V (chaos), with BLOSUM62-based TCRdist applied between CDR3 peptides within each V-J. Welch's t-statistics and random forest reduced 500 to 550 V-J features to fewer than 15, which were used in a naive Bayes classifier (R e1071). TCRdb reran the public reads through fastp at Q25 and MiXCR, keeping productive beta chains. For every CDR3 protein sequence, its rows merge into one entry that carries the most common genes and DNA. The authors' filters were not applied to this entry. This sample is represented by hundreds of thousands of distinct CDR3 sequences; 20% of them were singletons. The top ten hold about half of the sample.

Ophthalmopathy patients had moderately to severely active disease, Clinical Activity Score of at least 3, NOSPECS grade of at least 4, and duration under 3 months. Exclusion was applied to patients with uncontrolled infections, other autoimmune diseases, pregnancy or lactation. Clinical symptoms, serum thyroxine and TRAb, thyroid ultrasound, and orbital computed tomography formed the basis for the diagnoses. PBMCs were isolated from more than 9 ml of fresh peripheral blood by Ficoll-Paque density gradient centrifugation. Trizol reagent was used to extract total RNA, and RNA quality was then checked on an Agilent 2100 Bioanalyzer.

The sequence was obtained from a man aged 40-55 years with Graves' ophthalmopathy. The V and J segments used are TRBV5-1 and TRBJ1-1, with no reliable assignment of the D segment. The material sequenced was blood. DNA sequence: TGCGCCAGCAGCCCAGGACGGATGAACACTGAAGCTTTCTTT. The resulting protein is CASSPGRMNTEAFF.